Listed here are 13 T cell receptor beta chains from one sample, sequenced in a study of T cell repertoires in cytomegalovirus infection (dated by TCRdb to about 2019). Sequenced on an Illumina HiSeq 1500. TCRdb reran the public reads through fastp at Q25 and MiXCR, keeping productive beta chains. Each entry is one CDR3 protein sequence, shown with its most common DNA and genes. This sample gives tens of thousands of distinct CDR3 sequences in total; 3% to 4% of them show up just once. The ten largest make up approximately 20% of the sample. The specimen sequenced was PBMCs. Receptors were obtained from a human donor in good health (CMV status not recorded). Some clones in this sample may be carry-over from other donors' samples.

This clonotype was found many times. The chain couples TRBV7-8 to TRBJ2-1, with a possible D match to TRBD2 (6 bases). CDR3 size: 15 residues. The germline V gene encodes CDR1 SGHVS and CDR2 FQNEAQ. V lost 2 bases, J lost 8 bases, and 16 bases lay in between. CDR3 coding DNA: TGTGCCAGCAGCTTAAGGGCGGGGATCGTGGATGAGCAGTTCTTC. It specifies CASSLRAGIVDEQFF.

The sample holds many counts of this clonotype. The chain joins TRBV7-2 to TRBJ1-2; unclear D gene. The CDR3 extends over 14 amino acids. Trimming cost V 3 bases and J 4 bases, with 12 bases left between them. CDR1 and CDR2 from the germline V gene are SGHTA and FQGNSA. DNA for the CDR3: TGTGCCAGCAGCTTGGTTGCCGCGAGCTATGGCTACACCTTC. It codes for CASSLVAASYGYTF.

The chain combines TRBV6-1 with TRBJ2-7, with D tentatively TRBD2 (5 bases). Trimming removed 5 bases from V and 4 bases from J, with 12 bases in between. There are 13 residues in the CDR3. The V gene's germline CDR1 is MNHNS and CDR2 SASEGT. The CDR3 region is CASSYPGKYEQYF. The CDR3 coding sequence is TGTGCCAGCAGTTACCCGGGGAAGTACGAGCAGTACTTC.

This clonotype was counted many times. The rearrangement uses TRBV7-2 and TRBJ2-1; 11 nucleotides align to TRBD2. CDR3 length: 14 amino acids. Per germline, CDR1 SGHTA and CDR2 FQGNSA. V gave up 4 bases and J gave up 11 bases; unmatched junction bases: 7. Here the CDR3 DNA reads TGTGCCAGCAGCTCGGGACTAGCGGCCCCAAAGCAGTTCTTC. It codes for CASSSGLAAPKQFF. The full variable domain, completed using reference TRBV7-2 and TRBJ2-1, is GAGVSQSPSNKVTEKGKDVELRCDPISGHTALYWYRQSLGQGLEFLIYFQGNSAPDKSGLPSDRFSAERTGGSVSTLTIQRTQQEDSAVYLCASSSGLAAPKQFFGPGTRLTVL.

This clonotype was counted ten times or more. The J gene is TRBJ2-7, the V gene TRBV14, with 7 bases lining up with TRBD2. Germline V CDR1 and CDR2: SGHDN, FVKESK. CDR3 size: 15 residues. Unmatched junction bases numbered 14, after V lost 5 bases and J lost 7 bases. In DNA, the CDR3 is TGTGCCAGCAGCAAAACGAGGACTAGTCTTTTGGAGCAGTACTTC. Amino acids: CASSKTRTSLLEQYF.

This clonotype was seen ten or more times. The V call is TRBV7-2, the J call TRBJ2-7, with TRBD2 matching over 9 bases. With V trimmed by 3 bases and J by 3 bases, 3 bases remained unmatched. CDR1 is SGHTA, CDR2 FQGNSA, per germline. The CDR3 has 14 residues. The CDR3 protein is CASSLSSGDYEQYF. The CDR3 nucleotides read TGTGCCAGCAGCTTGTCTAGCGGGGACTACGAGCAGTACTTC.

This clonotype was recorded many times. The rearrangement uses TRBV5-1 and TRBJ2-1; TRBD2 agrees at 8 bases. V lost 0 bases, J lost 6 bases, and 2 bases stayed unmatched. CDR1 is SGHRS, CDR2 YFSETQ, per germline. This CDR3 region has 14 residues. CDR3 sequence reads: CASSLEGTSNEQFF. CDR3 nucleotide sequence: TGCGCCAGCAGCTTGGAGGGGACTAGCAATGAGCAGTTCTTC.

This clonotype was observed at least ten times. The rearrangement joins TRBV7-2 to TRBJ2-1; D is unclear. Trimming removed 5 bases from V and 0 bases from J, with 8 bases in between. CDR1 is SGHTA and CDR2 is FQGNSA in the germline V gene. CDR3 length: 14 residues. CDR3 in amino acids: CASSPEHSYNEQFF. Written as DNA, the CDR3 is TGTGCCAGCAGCCCGGAGCACTCCTACAATGAGCAGTTCTTC. Variable domain in full (rest from reference TRBV7-2 and TRBJ2-1): GAGVSQSPSNKVTEKGKDVELRCDPISGHTALYWYRQSLGQGLEFLIYFQGNSAPDKSGLPSDRFSAERTGGSVSTLTIQRTQQEDSAVYLCASSPEHSYNEQFFGPGTRLTVL.

Remarks on this clonotype: Just one base apart from a much larger clone, this may be a read error. The V gene is TRBV11-2, the J gene TRBJ1-3; D remains unclear. The CDR3 runs 18 residues. Deletions cut 3 bases from V and 0 bases from J, with 18 bases between. Germline assignment: CDR1 SGHAT and CDR2 FQNNGV. The CDR3 sequence is CASSFKSGPSISGNTIYF. The DNA for the CDR3 is TGTGCCAGCAGCTTCAAATCGGGTCCGTCCATCTCTGGAAACACCATATATTTT. Full variable domain (missing parts from reference TRBV11-2 and TRBJ1-3): EAGVAQSPRYKIIEKRQSVAFWCNPISGHATLYWYQQILGQGPKLLIQFQNNGVVDDSQLPKDRFSAERLKGVDSTLKIQPAKLEDSAVYLCASSFKSGPSISGNTIYFGEGSWLTVV.

This clonotype was detected ten times or more. The rearrangement links TRBV11-2 to TRBJ2-1, with 11 bases matching TRBD1. Germline assignment: CDR1 SGHAT and CDR2 FQNNGV. The V gene end was trimmed by 8 bases and the J gene end by 7 bases; junction bases not matched to a gene: 10. This CDR3 has 15 residues. This chain's CDR3 is CASGRPDRGRNEQFF. CDR3 DNA: TGTGCCAGCGGGAGGCCGGACAGGGGGCGAAATGAGCAGTTCTTC.

This clonotype came up a few times. The J gene is TRBJ2-3, the V gene TRBV20-1; 11 bases are shared with TRBD2. V gave up 5 bases and J gave up 3 bases; unmatched junction bases: 4. The CDR3 extends over 14 amino acids. Germline CDR1 is DFQATT and CDR2 is SNEGSKA (reference sequence). The CDR3 DNA reads as TGCAGTGCTGTTAGCGGGAGGGAGACAGATACGCAGTATTTT. Residues: CSAVSGRETDTQYF.

The table lists this clonotype with many counts. The chain carries TRBV7-2 and TRBJ1-5, with TRBD1 matching 8 bases. J was trimmed by 6 bases and V by 5 bases; bases with no gene match: 9. CDR1 is SGHTA and CDR2 is FQGNSA in the germline V gene. The CDR3 has 15 amino acids. In DNA, the CDR3 is TGTGCCAGCAGCCTAACGGACAGGGTGGCTCAGCCCCAGCATTTT. Protein product: CASSLTDRVAQPQHF.

Ten or more counts support this clonotype. This sequence joins TRBV7-2 and TRBJ2-3; 12 nucleotides align to TRBD2. V lost 7 bases, J lost 8 bases, and 19 bases stayed unmatched. The CDR3 has 18 residues. The germline CDR1 and CDR2 sequences are SGHTA and FQGNSA. CDR3 amino acids: CASTPYAGSSGGAGTQYF. CDR3 nucleotide sequence: TGTGCCAGCACCCCCTATGCCGGGTCTAGCGGGGGGGCAGGTACGCAGTATTTT.